The 26 T cell receptor beta chains in this list originate from one sample, sequenced in a study of immune heterogeneity within non-small cell lung tumors. Per sample, about 610 ng of bulk tumor genomic DNA was the template used. Several biopsies were spaced far apart within each primary tumor and obtained as surgery took place. Untreated, newly diagnosed non-small cell lung cancer patients underwent curative surgery. The TCR beta CDR3 region was amplified by multiplex PCR employing 32 V and 13 J primers. TCRdb re-analysed the multiplex PCR reads in MiXCR, keeping a single row per CDR3 protein. The sample lists about 15,000 distinct CDR3 sequences, about 30% occurring once. The specimen sequenced was lung tumor tissue. All receptors derive from a man aged 40-49 years with non-small cell lung cancer.

The table lists this clonotype with a count of one. This may be a read error, as it is one base from a much larger clone. The chain has TRBV6-5 and TRBJ2-1; D is unresolved. The V gene lost 2 bases and the J gene lost 9 bases, with 11 bases spanning the gap. The CDR3 contains 13 residues. Germline V gives CDR1 MNHEY, CDR2 SVGAGI. The CDR3: CASSYRREGEQFF. As DNA, the CDR3 is TGTGCCAGCAGTTACCGGCGAGAAGGTGAGCAGTTCTTC.

The sample holds many counts of this clonotype. The chain combines TRBV19 with TRBJ2-1, with 9 positions matching TRBD2. Germline V gene data show CDR1 as LNHDA and CDR2 as SQIVND (reference sequence). V dropped 2 bases and J dropped 9; count of bases not matched to a gene: 8. The CDR3 is 15 amino acids. This CDR3 is CASSILSGRMGEQFF. In DNA form, the CDR3 reads TGTGCCAGTAGTATACTAAGCGGGAGGATGGGTGAGCAGTTCTTC.

Remarks on this clonotype: A read error is possible here, since a much larger clone lies one base away. The J gene is TRBJ1-6, the V gene TRBV20-1, with TRBD1 identical over 8 bases. The V gene's germline CDR1 is DFQATT and CDR2 SNEGSKA (reference sequence). The CDR3 contains 16 residues. CDR3 nucleotides: TGCAGTGCTAGACTACCGGGACAGGACTATAATTCACCCATCCACTTT. Protein sequence: CSARLPGQDYNSPIHF.

This clonotype appeared many times. The gene calls are TRBV30 and TRBJ2-1; TRBD2 matches 11 bases. There are 14 residues in the CDR3. In germline, CDR1 is GTSNPN, CDR2 SVGIG (reference sequence). The J segment lost 3 bases and the V segment lost 5 bases, leaving 3 bases of the junction unmatched. The CDR3 coding sequence is TGTGCCTGGGACCTAGCGGGGGGCTACAATGAGCAGTTCTTC. This sequence encodes CAWDLAGGYNEQFF.

In this sample, this clonotype is large. CDR3 residues: CASRFGTGTGNTIYF. CDR3 DNA: TGTGCCAGCAGATTCGGGACAGGGACAGGAAACACCATATATTTT. The rearrangement links TRBV12-3 or TRBV12-4 to TRBJ1-3; 9 bases fit TRBD1. This CDR3 is built from 15 residues. V dropped 6 bases and J dropped 4; count of bases not matched to a gene: 7.

This clonotype was detected only a few times. This may come from a read error, since a much larger clone is one base off. The chain carries TRBV10-3 and TRBJ2-7; D is possibly TRBD2 (7 bases). The CDR3 runs 16 residues. Germline CDR1 and CDR2: ENHRY and SYGVKD. V was pared by 2 bases and J by 6 bases, with 20 bases between. The CDR3 loop reads CAISEQGTKGASEQYF. The CDR3 DNA reads as TGTGCCATCAGTGAGCAGGGGACTAAAGGAGCCTCCGAGCAGTACTTC.

This clonotype is classed as medium-sized. The rearrangement links TRBV6-2 or TRBV6-3 to TRBJ1-2; D call uncertain. The germline CDR1 and CDR2 sequences are MNHEY and SVGEGT. Trimming removed 8 bases from V and 4 bases from J, with 11 bases in between. The CDR3 covers 12 residues. The CDR3 DNA reads as TGTGCCAGCGAAAACGCTGGCTATGGCTACACCTTC. This gives the protein CASENAGYGYTF.

In this sample, this clonotype turned up a few times. V is TRBV12-3 or TRBV12-4 and J is TRBJ2-5; D possibly corresponds to TRBD1 (5 bases). Between the trimmed V and J ends, which lost 1 base and 1 base, there was a span of 7 bases. This CDR3 is 14 amino acids long. The CDR3 reads CASSLDRFQETQYF. The CDR3 DNA reads as TGTGCCAGCAGTTTAGACAGGTTCCAAGAGACCCAGTACTTC.

The rearrangement uses TRBV29-1 and TRBJ2-2, with TRBD2 matching 8 bases. The CDR3 sequence is 16 residues long. Germline-derived CDR1 and CDR2 are SQVTM and ANQGSEA. J was trimmed by 1 base and V by 6 bases; bases with no gene match: 10. The CDR3 DNA reads as TGCAGCGTGGCGAAGGGACTAGTCTTGAACACCGGGGAGCTGTTTTTT. It specifies CSVAKGLVLNTGELFF.

This clonotype was recorded at least ten times. The chain recombines TRBV19 with TRBJ2-6, with D hard to call. The CDR3 is 15 residues long. The germline gives CDR1 LNHDA, CDR2 SQIVND (reference sequence). V was cut by 3 bases and J by 0 bases, with 6 bases left in between. The CDR3 DNA is TGTGCCAGTAGTATTGGCCTCTCTGGGGCCAACGTCCTGACTTTC. This translates into CASSIGLSGANVLTF.

This clonotype was seen more than once but under ten times. A much larger clone differs by one base, so this may be a read error. The J gene is TRBJ2-7, the V gene TRBV6-1; a possible D gene is TRBD2 (5 bases). The length of the CDR3 is 13 residues. Germline values: CDR1 MNHNS, CDR2 SASEGT. CDR3 loop: CASSEADSYEKYF. The DNA of the CDR3 is TGTGCCAGCAGTGAAGCGGACTCCTACGAGAAGTACTTC.

This clonotype came up a few times. A single base separates this from a much larger clone, so it may be a read error. V and J are TRBV6-2 or TRBV6-3 and TRBJ1-2; no firm D call. The CDR3 loop spans 15 amino acids. From germline, CDR1 is MNHEY and CDR2 SVGEGT. CDR3: CASGYSTASNYGYTF. DNA of the CDR3: TGTGCCAGCGGTTACAGTACAGCGAGTAACTATGGCTACACCTTC.

With respect to this clonotype: Relative to the germline gene, one junction end is altered; a read error may explain this. V gene TRBV5-8 combines with J gene TRBJ2-3, with D perhaps given as TRBD1 or TRBD2 (5 bases each). Germline CDR1 reads SGHTS; CDR2 reads YDEGEE. This CDR3 comprises 15 residues. CDR3: CASSLGGARTDAQYF. The CDR3 coding sequence is TGTGCCAGCAGCTTGGGAGGGGCCCGCACAGATGCGCAGTATTTT.

This clonotype is medium-sized. The rearrangement uses TRBV20-1 and TRBJ2-7, with 12 bases matching TRBD2. Germline loops: CDR1 DFQATT, CDR2 SNEGSKA (reference sequence). V lost 1 base, J lost 3 bases, and 7 bases stayed unmatched. CDR3 size: 16 residues. Here the CDR3 reads CSARALVLAGGYEQYF. CDR3 bases: TGCAGTGCTAGAGCCTTAGTACTAGCGGGGGGCTACGAGCAGTACTTC.

This clonotype was seen a single time. A read error may explain this, as a much larger clone is one base away. The rearrangement links TRBV30 to TRBJ2-7; either TRBD1 or TRBD2 may fit D (7 bases each). Trimming cost V 3 bases and J 2 bases, with 14 bases left between them. Germline-derived CDR1 and CDR2 are GTSNPN and SVGIG (reference sequence). The CDR3 extends over 14 amino acids. The CDR3 reads CAWSRGGSAYEQYF. The CDR3 nucleotides are TGTGCCTGGAGCAGGGGGGGGAGCGCCTACGAGCAGTACTTC.

This clonotype was observed once. This could be a read error, since a much larger clone is one nucleotide away. V is TRBV14 and J is TRBJ2-1, with TRBD2 matching over 8 bases. Unmatched junction bases numbered 9, after V lost 4 bases and J lost 7 bases. CDR3 size: 15 residues. Germline assignment: CDR1 SGHDN and CDR2 FVKESK. The CDR3: CASSPQGLGVNEQFF. The CDR3, as DNA: TGTGCCAGCAGCCCCCAGGGACTAGGGGTGAATGAGCAGTTCTTC.

This clonotype is termed medium-sized. This rearrangement joins TRBV6-1 to TRBJ2-2; TRBD1 aligns across 7 bases. The CDR3 runs 14 residues. V lost 5 bases, J lost 6 bases, and 6 bases stayed unmatched. Per germline, CDR1 MNHNS and CDR2 SASEGT. The CDR3 DNA reads as TGTGCCAGCAGTTCCGGAACAGGGGCCGGGGAGCTGTTTTTT. Protein: CASSSGTGAGELFF.

On this clonotype itself: A read error may explain this, as a much larger clone is one base away. This chain links TRBV6-2 or TRBV6-3 with TRBJ2-5; D may be TRBD1 (5 bases). V was pared by 10 bases and J by 5 bases, with 17 bases between. The germline CDR1 and CDR2 sequences are MNHEY and SVGEGT. CDR3 length: 13 residues. DNA of the CDR3: TGTGCCATCAGGATCGACAGCGTCGAGACCCAGTACTTC. Translating it yields CAIRIDSVETQYF.

Of note for this clonotype: This sequence may be a read error, since a much larger clone differs from it by one base. The V gene is TRBV6-5, the J gene TRBJ1-1, with D unclear. V gave up 2 bases and J gave up 7 bases, with 23 bases separating them. CDR1 and CDR2 from the germline V gene are MNHEY and SVGAGI. This CDR3 has 17 amino acids. CDR3 sequence: CASSYSFRRSADGEAFF. In nucleotides, the CDR3 is TGTGCCAGCAGTTACAGCTTCAGAAGGTCCGCCGACGGTGAAGCTTTCTTT.

On this clonotype itself: This may stem from a read error, because a much larger clone lies one nucleotide away. Without the conserved terminal phenylalanine or tryptophan, this CDR3 likely stems from a read error. V gene TRBV29-1 combines with J gene TRBJ1-2; D ambiguous. Germline V CDR1 and CDR2: SQVTM, ANQGSEA. The CDR3 is 12 residues long. V was trimmed by 5 bases and J by 6 bases, leaving 13 bases between them. CDR3 coding DNA: TGCAGCGTTCTGCGGATCGAGAATGGCTACACCCTC. Amino acid sequence: CSVLRIENGYTL.

In this sample, this clonotype turned up once. The V and J genes are TRBV7-9 and TRBJ2-2, with TRBD2 matching 9 bases. The CDR3 is 16 residues long. Losses at the gene ends were 3 bases for V and 2 bases for J; bases not matched to a gene: 4. Germline V gene sequence: CDR1 SEHNR, CDR2 FQNEAQ (reference sequence). The CDR3 bases are TGTGCCAGCAGCTTCCTAGCGGGACGTAACACCGGGGAGCTGTTTTTT. It yields the protein CASSFLAGRNTGELFF.

Note on this clonotype: This may come from a read error, since a much larger clone is one base off. The gene calls are TRBV19 and TRBJ2-3, with 11 bases aligning to TRBD2. Germline CDR1 is LNHDA and CDR2 is SQIVND (reference sequence). The CDR3 spans 16 residues. For the CDR3, the DNA is TGTGTCAGTAGTATCAGGACTAGCGGGTGGGCAGATACGCAGTATTTT. This encodes CVSSIRTSGWADTQYF.

This clonotype has more than one count but fewer than ten. The chain joins TRBV11-2 to TRBJ2-2, with 12 bases matching TRBD2. V dropped 4 bases and J dropped 5; count of bases not matched to a gene: 2. The germline V gene encodes CDR1 SGHAT and CDR2 FQNNGV. The CDR3 sequence is 15 residues long. This CDR3 reads CASSSLAGGTGELFF. The DNA of the CDR3 is TGTGCCAGCAGCTCTCTAGCGGGAGGGACCGGGGAGCTGTTTTTT.

This clonotype was detected many times. This rearrangement joins TRBV27 to TRBJ1-5, with TRBD1 as a possible D gene (5 bases). V was clipped by 1 base and J by 1 base, with 8 bases between them. The CDR3 extends over 15 amino acids. The germline CDR1 and CDR2 sequences are MNHEY and SMNVEV (reference sequence). DNA of the CDR3: TGTGCCAGCAGTTTATGGGGGGGAAGCAATCAGCCCCAGCATTTT. This translates into CASSLWGGSNQPQHF.

In its sample, this clonotype ranks as medium-sized. V is TRBV2 and J is TRBJ1-6; no clear D gene. CDR3 length equals 14 residues. The V and J ends lost 10 bases and 7 bases respectively, with 17 bases between them. Germline assignment: CDR1 SNHLY and CDR2 FYNNEI. CDR3 DNA: TGTGCCACCAAGGAGGAGATGGGGAATTCACCCCTCCACTTT. Protein product: CATKEEMGNSPLHF.

The sample holds a few counts of this clonotype. The CDR3: CASSPDRAANTQYF. The CDR3 DNA is TGTGCCAGCAGCCCGGACAGGGCAGCAAATACGCAGTATTTT. This chain connects TRBV7-2 to TRBJ2-3; 8 bases are a match to TRBD1. This CDR3 contains 14 residues. CDR1 SGHTA and CDR2 FQGNSA come from the germline V gene. Trimming at V came to 5 bases and at J to 7 bases, leaving 8 bases not matched to a gene.